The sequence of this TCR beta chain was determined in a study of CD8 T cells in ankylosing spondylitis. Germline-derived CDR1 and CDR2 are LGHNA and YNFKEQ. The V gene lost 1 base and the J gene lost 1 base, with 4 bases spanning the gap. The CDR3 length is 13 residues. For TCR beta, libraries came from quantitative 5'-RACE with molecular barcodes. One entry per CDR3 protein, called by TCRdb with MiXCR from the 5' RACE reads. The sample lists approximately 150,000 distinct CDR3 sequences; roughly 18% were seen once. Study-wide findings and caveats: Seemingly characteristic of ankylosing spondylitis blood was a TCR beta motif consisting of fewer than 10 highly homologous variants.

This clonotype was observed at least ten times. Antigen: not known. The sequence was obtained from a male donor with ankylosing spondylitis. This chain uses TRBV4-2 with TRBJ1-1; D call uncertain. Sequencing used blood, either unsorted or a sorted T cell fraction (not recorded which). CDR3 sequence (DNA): TGTGCCAGCAGCCAAGGATCGAACACTGAAGCTTTCTTT. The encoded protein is CASSQGSNTEAFF.